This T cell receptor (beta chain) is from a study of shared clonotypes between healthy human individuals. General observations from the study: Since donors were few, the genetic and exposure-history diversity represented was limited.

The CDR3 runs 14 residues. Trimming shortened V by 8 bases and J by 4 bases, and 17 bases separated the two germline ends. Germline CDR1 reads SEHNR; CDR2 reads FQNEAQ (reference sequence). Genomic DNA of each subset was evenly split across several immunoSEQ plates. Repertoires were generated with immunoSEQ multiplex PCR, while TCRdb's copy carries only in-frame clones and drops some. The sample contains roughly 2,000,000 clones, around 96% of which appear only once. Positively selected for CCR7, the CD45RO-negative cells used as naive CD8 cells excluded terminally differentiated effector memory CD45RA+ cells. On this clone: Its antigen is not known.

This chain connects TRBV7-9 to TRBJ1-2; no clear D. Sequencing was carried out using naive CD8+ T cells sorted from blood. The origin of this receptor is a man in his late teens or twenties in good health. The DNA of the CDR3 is TGTGCCAGCGGTGAGCTTAGCGCAGGCTATGGCTACACCTTC. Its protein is CASGELSAGYGYTF.